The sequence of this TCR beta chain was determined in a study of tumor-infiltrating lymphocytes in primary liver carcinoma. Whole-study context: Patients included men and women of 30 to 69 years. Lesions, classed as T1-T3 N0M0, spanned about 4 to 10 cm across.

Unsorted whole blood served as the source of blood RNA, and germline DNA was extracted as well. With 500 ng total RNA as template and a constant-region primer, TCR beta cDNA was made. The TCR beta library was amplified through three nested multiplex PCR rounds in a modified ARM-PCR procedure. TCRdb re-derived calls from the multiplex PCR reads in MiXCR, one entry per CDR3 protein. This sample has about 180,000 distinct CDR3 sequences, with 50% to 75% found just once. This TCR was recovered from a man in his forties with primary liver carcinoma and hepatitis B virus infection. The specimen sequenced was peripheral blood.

The CDR3 reads CASSRRGGPEETQYF. In DNA, the CDR3 is TGTGCCAGCAGTCGCCGGGGAGGGCCAGAAGAGACCCAGTACTTC. This rearrangement joins TRBV28 to TRBJ2-5; 7 bases line up with TRBD2. The length of the CDR3 is 15 residues. V dropped 5 bases and J dropped 3; count of bases not matched to a gene: 9. CDR1 is MDHEN and CDR2 is SYDVKM in the germline V gene.